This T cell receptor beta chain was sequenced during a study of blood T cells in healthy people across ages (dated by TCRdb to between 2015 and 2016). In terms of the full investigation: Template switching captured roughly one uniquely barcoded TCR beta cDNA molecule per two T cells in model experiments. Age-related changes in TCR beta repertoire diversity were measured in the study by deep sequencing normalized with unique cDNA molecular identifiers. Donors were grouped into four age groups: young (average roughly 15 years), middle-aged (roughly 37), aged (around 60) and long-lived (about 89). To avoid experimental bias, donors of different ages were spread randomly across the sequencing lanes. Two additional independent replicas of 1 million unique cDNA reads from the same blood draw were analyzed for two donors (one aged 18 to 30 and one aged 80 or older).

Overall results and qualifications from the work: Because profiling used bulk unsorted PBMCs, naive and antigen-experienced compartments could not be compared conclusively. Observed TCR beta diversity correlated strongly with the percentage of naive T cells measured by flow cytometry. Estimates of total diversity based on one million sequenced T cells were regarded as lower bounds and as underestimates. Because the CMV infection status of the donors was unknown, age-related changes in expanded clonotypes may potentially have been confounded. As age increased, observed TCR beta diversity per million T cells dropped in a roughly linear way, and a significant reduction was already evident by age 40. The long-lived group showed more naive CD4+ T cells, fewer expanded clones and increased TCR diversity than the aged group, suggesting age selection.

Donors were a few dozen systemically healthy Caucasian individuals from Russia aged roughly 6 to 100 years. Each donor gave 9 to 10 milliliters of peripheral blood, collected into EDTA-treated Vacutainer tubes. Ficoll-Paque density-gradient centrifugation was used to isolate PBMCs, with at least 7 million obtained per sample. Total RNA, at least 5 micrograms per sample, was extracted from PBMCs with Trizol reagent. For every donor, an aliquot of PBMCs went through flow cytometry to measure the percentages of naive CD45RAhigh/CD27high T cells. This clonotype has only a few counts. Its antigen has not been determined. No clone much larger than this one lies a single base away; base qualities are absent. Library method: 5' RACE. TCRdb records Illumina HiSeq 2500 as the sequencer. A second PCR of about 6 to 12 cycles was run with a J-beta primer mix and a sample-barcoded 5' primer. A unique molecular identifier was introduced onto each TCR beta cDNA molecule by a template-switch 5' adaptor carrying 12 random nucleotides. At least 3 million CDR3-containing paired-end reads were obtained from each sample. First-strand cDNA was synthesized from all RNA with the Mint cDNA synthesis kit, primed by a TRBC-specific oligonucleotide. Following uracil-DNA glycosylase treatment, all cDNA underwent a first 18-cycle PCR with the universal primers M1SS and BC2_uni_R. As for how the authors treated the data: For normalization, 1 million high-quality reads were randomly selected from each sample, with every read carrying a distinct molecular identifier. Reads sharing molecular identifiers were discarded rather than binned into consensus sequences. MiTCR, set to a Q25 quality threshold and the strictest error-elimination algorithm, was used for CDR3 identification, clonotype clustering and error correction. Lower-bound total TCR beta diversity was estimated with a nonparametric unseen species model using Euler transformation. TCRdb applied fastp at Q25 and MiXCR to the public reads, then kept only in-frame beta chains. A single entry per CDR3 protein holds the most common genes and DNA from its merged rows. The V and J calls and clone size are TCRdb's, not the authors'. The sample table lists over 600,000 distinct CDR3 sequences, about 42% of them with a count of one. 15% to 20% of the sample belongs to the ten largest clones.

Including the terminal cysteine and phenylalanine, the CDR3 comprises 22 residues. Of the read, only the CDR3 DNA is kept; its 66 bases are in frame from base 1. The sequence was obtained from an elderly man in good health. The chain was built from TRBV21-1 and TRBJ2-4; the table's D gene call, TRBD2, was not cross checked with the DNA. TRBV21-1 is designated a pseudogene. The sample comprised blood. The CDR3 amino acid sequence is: CASSKDELESSGRKRNKNIQYF. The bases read TGTGCCAGCAGCAAAGATGAATTGGAGAGTAGCGGCAGAAAACGAAACAAAAACATTCAGTACTTC.